The 18 T cell receptor beta chains reported below all come from one sample, sequenced in a study of CD8+CD57+ T cells in acquired aplastic anemia. The sequenced patients had an expansion of CD8+CD57+ cells seen by flow cytometry. Profiling that covered TCR beta VDJ and CDR3 relied on genomic DNA as its template. MiXCR, applied by TCRdb to the reads, yields one record per CDR3 protein. The table has hundreds of thousands of distinct CDR3 sequences, approximately 33% seen once; the top ten hold 0.82%. Sequencing input: sorted CD4+, CD8+, or CD8+CD57+ T cells (not recorded which) from PBMCs. These receptors were obtained from a human donor with aplastic anemia.

The chain has TRBV6-1 and TRBJ1-2; perhaps TRBD1 as D (5 bases). V gave up 6 bases and J gave up 4 bases, with 9 bases separating them. CDR1 is MNHNS and CDR2 is SASEGT in the germline V gene. The CDR3 is made up of 12 amino acids. The CDR3 is CASRGGGYGYTF. In DNA form, the CDR3 reads TGTGCCAGCAGGGGGGGAGGCTATGGCTACACCTTC.

The sample holds many counts of this clonotype. The chain has TRBV7-8 and TRBJ1-5; D is uncertain. This CDR3 has 12 residues. Germline assignment: CDR1 SGHVS and CDR2 FQNEAQ. Trimming removed 5 bases at V and 5 bases at J, with 7 bases between. The CDR3 region is CASSQNYQPQHF. The CDR3 region has the DNA TGTGCCAGCAGCCAGAACTATCAGCCCCAGCATTTT.

CDR3 in DNA: TGTGCCAGCAGCCCGGGACCTCAAGATACGCAGTATTTT. This translates into CASSPGPQDTQYF. The V and J genes are TRBV11-1 and TRBJ2-3; the D call may be TRBD1 or TRBD2 (5 bases each). Germline assignment: CDR1 SGHAT and CDR2 FQDESV (reference sequence). V was clipped by 5 bases and J by 5 bases, with 11 bases between them. CDR3 length: 13 amino acids.

The J gene is TRBJ2-3, the V gene TRBV9; D might be TRBD2 (6 bases). The CDR3 loop spans 14 amino acids. The germline V gene encodes CDR1 SGDLS and CDR2 YYNGEE. V was trimmed by 2 bases and J by 2 bases, leaving 9 bases between them. For the CDR3, the DNA is TGTGCCAGCAGCGTGGGGGGATTCACAGATACGCAGTATTTT. Its translation is CASSVGGFTDTQYF.

On this clonotype: This may arise from a read error, as a much more abundant clone is one base away. The chain carries TRBV20-1 and TRBJ2-7; D uncertain. The length of the CDR3 is 11 residues. Germline CDR1 and CDR2: DFQATT and SNEGSKA (reference sequence). Trimming stripped 0 bases from V and 2 bases from J, with 2 bases between. The CDR3 reads CSAREAYEQYF. CDR3 nucleotide sequence: TGCAGTGCTAGAGAGGCCTACGAGCAGTACTTC.

The V and J genes are TRBV7-6 and TRBJ2-2, with D uncertain. The germline CDR1 and CDR2 sequences are SGHVS and FNYEAQ. This CDR3 spans 15 amino acids. Trimming removed 5 bases at V and 2 bases at J, with 12 bases between. For the CDR3, the DNA is TGTGCCAGCAGCAGGGATAGCCTAAACACCGGGGAGCTGTTTTTT. It is translated as CASSRDSLNTGELFF.

This clonotype appeared a few times. The chain recombines TRBV2 with TRBJ2-3, with D perhaps given as TRBD1 or TRBD2 (6 bases each). Germline CDR1 reads SNHLY; CDR2 reads FYNNEI. V was shortened by 6 bases and J by 0 bases, with 13 bases between the two germline ends. The CDR3 spans 15 residues. The CDR3 nucleotides read TGTGCCAGCAGGGTGAGGGGGGTAAGCACAGATACGCAGTATTTT. The encoded protein is CASRVRGVSTDTQYF.

The V call is TRBV24-1, the J call TRBJ2-7, with 7 bases lining up with TRBD1. V gave up 6 bases and J gave up 4 bases; unmatched junction bases: 5. Germline-derived CDR1 and CDR2 are KGHDR and SFDVKD. The CDR3 has 13 residues. The CDR3 protein is CATSPPQGYEQYF. The CDR3 region has the DNA TGTGCCACCAGTCCACCACAGGGGTACGAGCAGTACTTC.

This clonotype showed up just a few times. V is TRBV19 and J is TRBJ2-7; a possible D gene is TRBD1 (6 bases). The V end was cut by 1 base, the J end by 1 base, with 8 bases between. Germline V CDR1 and CDR2: LNHDA, SQIVND (reference sequence). There are 14 residues in the CDR3. CDR3 in DNA: TGTGCCAGTAGTATAGGCAGGGGATCCTACGAGCAGTACTTC. This sequence encodes CASSIGRGSYEQYF.

Ten or more counts support this clonotype. J is TRBJ1-2 and V is TRBV5-1; 9 bases are shared with TRBD1. Germline V lookup: CDR1 SGHRS, CDR2 YFSETQ. The CDR3 has 14 amino acids. The V segment lost 4 bases and the J segment 7 bases; nucleotides outside the gene matches: 8. The DNA for the CDR3 is TGCGCCAGCAGCCTAGGACAGGGGCGAGGTGGCTACACCTTC. Residues: CASSLGQGRGGYTF.

The chain employs TRBV6-4 and TRBJ1-1, with D unclear. The CDR3 extends over 13 amino acids. Germline V gene data show CDR1 as MRHNA and CDR2 as SNTAGT. Trimming stripped 0 bases from V and 4 bases from J, with 6 bases between. CDR3 residues: CASSDSWGTEAFF. For the CDR3, the DNA is TGTGCCAGCAGTGACTCCTGGGGCACTGAAGCTTTCTTT.

As for this clonotype: This sequence may be a read error, since a much larger clone differs from it by one base. The rearrangement links TRBV19 to TRBJ1-1; D not certain. The V gene's germline CDR1 is LNHDA and CDR2 SQIVND (reference sequence). The CDR3 length is 13 residues. Here the CDR3 DNA reads TGTGCCAGTAGTTCTGATACGAACACTAAAGCTTTCTTT. Protein product: CASSSDTNTKAFF.

The rearrangement uses TRBV12-3 or TRBV12-4 and TRBJ2-4, with 7 nucleotides matching TRBD1. The J segment lost 8 bases and the V segment lost 6 bases, leaving 13 bases of the junction unmatched. The CDR3 is 15 residues long. This CDR3 is CASSDRADWVDIQYF. The CDR3 DNA reads as TGTGCCAGCAGCGACAGGGCGGATTGGGTTGACATTCAGTACTTC.

This clonotype showed up just a few times. CDR3 sequence: CSALGGGRNNEQFF. As DNA, the CDR3 is TGCAGTGCCCTTGGAGGGGGGCGGAACAATGAGCAGTTCTTC. The chain links TRBV20-1 to TRBJ2-1; perhaps D is TRBD1 or TRBD2 (6 bases each). The CDR3 totals 14 residues. CDR1 is DFQATT, CDR2 SNEGSKA, per germline (reference sequence). The germline V and J ends were trimmed by 6 bases and 5 bases, with 17 bases remaining between them.

This clonotype showed up just a few times. The chain uses TRBV9 and TRBJ1-1; no definite D call. CDR1 is SGDLS and CDR2 is YYNGEE in the germline V gene. The length of the CDR3 is 14 residues. Trimming removed 6 bases from V and 3 bases from J, with 15 bases in between. The CDR3 region is CASTRGLGDTEAFF. CDR3 coding DNA: TGTGCCAGCACGCGTGGCCTCGGGGACACTGAAGCTTTCTTT. Using reference TRBV9 and TRBJ1-1 for the parts outside the CDR3, the full variable domain is DSGVTQTPKHLITATGQRVTLRCSPRSGDLSVYWYQQSLDQGLQFLIQYYNGEERAKGNILERFSAQQFPDLHSELNLSSLELGDSALYFCASTRGLGDTEAFFGQGTRLTVV.

The table lists this clonotype with a few counts. The CDR3 DNA follows: TGTGCCAGCAGGCAAGCTTCGCACTTCGATACGCCCTACGAGCAGTACTTC. Amino acid sequence: CASRQASHFDTPYEQYF. The rearrangement uses TRBV6-1 and TRBJ2-7; unclear D gene. CDR1 MNHNS and CDR2 SASEGT come from the germline V gene. This CDR3 spans 17 amino acids. Trimming left V 6 bases short and J 2 bases short, with 23 bases between.

This clonotype was picked up a small number of times. One base away lies a much larger clone, so this may be a sequencing read error. V usage is TRBV19 and J usage is TRBJ2-7; D is perhaps TRBD1 (6 bases). The CDR3 runs 14 residues. CDR1 is LNHDA and CDR2 is SQIVND in the germline V gene (reference sequence). CDR3 in DNA: TGTGCCAGTTCCCCGACAGGATCCTCCTACGAGCGGTACTTC. It specifies CASSPTGSSYERYF.

CDR3 sequence reads: CSARSGTSGGAHEQYF. The CDR3 nucleotides are TGCAGTGCTAGATCCGGGACTAGCGGGGGGGCTCACGAGCAGTACTTC. This sequence joins TRBV20-1 and TRBJ2-7, with 16 positions matching TRBD2. Germline V lookup: CDR1 DFQATT, CDR2 SNEGSKA (reference sequence). The CDR3 is 16 residues long. V gave up 2 bases and J gave up 5 bases; unmatched junction bases: 6.